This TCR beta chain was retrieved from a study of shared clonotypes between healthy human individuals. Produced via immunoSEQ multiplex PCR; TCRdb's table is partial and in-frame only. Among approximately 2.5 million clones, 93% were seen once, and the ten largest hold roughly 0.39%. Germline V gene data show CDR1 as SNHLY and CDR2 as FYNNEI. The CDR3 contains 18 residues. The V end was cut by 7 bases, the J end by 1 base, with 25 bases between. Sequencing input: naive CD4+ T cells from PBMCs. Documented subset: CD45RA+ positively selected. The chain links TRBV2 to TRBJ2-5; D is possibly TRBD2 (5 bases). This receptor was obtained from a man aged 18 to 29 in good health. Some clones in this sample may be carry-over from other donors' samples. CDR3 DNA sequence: TGTGCCAGCAATCTAGGTATCGCGAGAAGCGGCTCCCAAGAGACCCAGTACTTC. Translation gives CASNLGIARSGSQETQYF.